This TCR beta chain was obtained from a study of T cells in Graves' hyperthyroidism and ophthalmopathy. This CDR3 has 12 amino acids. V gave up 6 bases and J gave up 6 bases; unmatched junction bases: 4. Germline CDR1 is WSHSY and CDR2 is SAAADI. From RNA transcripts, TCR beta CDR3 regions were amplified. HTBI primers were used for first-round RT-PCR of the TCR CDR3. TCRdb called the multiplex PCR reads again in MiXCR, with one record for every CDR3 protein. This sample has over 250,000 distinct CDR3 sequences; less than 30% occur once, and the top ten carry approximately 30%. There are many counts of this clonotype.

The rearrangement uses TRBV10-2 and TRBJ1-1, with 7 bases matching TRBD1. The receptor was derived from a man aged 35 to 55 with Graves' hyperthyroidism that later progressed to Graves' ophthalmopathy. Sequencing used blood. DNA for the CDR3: TGCGCCAGCAGAAGACAGGGATCTGAAGCTTTCTTT. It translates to CASRRQGSEAFF.